This T cell receptor (beta chain) was observed in a study of beta chain features in type 1 diabetes. This clone has just a few counts. Its cognate antigen is unknown. Expressed TCRB transcripts were sequenced after all isolated RNA was converted to cDNA. Generated by immunoSEQ multiplex PCR, the TCRdb table keeps only in-frame clones and is missing some. The sample holds about 660,000 clones, more than 13% seen once. General study findings and limits: Shorter TCRB CDR3s, moderately but significantly so, were found in Type 1 diabetes patients in all four CD4+ subsets. Any PCR bias toward short templates would affect both groups alike. VDJ junctions from type 1 diabetes patients carried fewer insertions and larger deletions.

This CDR3 has 16 amino acids. V lost 0 bases, J lost 6 bases, and 10 bases stayed unmatched. Germline loops: CDR1 GTSNPN, CDR2 SVGIG (reference sequence). The specimen sequenced was naive CD4+ T cells from blood. The chain recombines TRBV30 with TRBJ2-1; TRBD2 agrees at 8 bases. The source of this sequence is a man aged 18 to 30 with type 1 diabetes. CDR3 residues: CAWSVRRAGGSNEQFF. CDR3 in DNA: TGTGCCTGGAGTGTACGGAGGGCGGGAGGTAGCAATGAGCAGTTCTTC.